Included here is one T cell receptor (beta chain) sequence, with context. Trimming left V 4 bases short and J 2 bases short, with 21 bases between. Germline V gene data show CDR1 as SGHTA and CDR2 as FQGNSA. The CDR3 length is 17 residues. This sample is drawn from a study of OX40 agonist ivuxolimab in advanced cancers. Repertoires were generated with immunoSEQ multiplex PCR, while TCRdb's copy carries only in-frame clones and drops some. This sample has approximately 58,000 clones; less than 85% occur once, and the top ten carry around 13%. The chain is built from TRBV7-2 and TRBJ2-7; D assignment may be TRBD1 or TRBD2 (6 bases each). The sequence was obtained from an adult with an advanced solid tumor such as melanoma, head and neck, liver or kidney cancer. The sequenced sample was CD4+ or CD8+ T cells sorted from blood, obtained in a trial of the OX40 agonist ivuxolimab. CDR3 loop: CASSSGGTGRWTYEQYF. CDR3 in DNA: TGTGCCAGCAGCTCCGGGGGCACAGGGCGGTGGACCTACGAGCAGTACTTC.